This TCR beta chain emerged from a study of blood T cell repertoires in COVID-19. On the study more broadly: The United States, Italy and Spain supplied acute and convalescent COVID-19 samples. T cells, B-cell-depleted T cells, or PBMCs provided the cDNA or gDNA that served as material.

This clone has only a few counts. CDR1 is SGHTS, CDR2 YDEGEE, per germline. Trimming took 0 bases from V and 0 from J, leaving 11 bases between them. CDR3 size: 16 residues. Original processing methods: Amplification with reference gene primers provided the estimates of nucleated cell counts. Sequenced by immunoSEQ multiplex PCR; TCRdb stores in-frame clones only, minus some. The V and J calls and clone size were taken over from that table, and D and trimming were inferred from the DNA. The sample carries under 50,000 clones, about four fifths recorded once. This rearrangement joins TRBV5-8 to TRBJ2-3, with D perhaps TRBD2 (5 bases). Specimen: peripheral blood. The TCR sequence derives from a man between 50 and 59 years old with active COVID-19. The DNA for the CDR3 is TGTGCCAGCAGCTTGGCCATCAGCGGTAGCACAGATACGCAGTATTTT. Translating gives CASSLAISGSTDTQYF.